This T cell receptor (beta chain) appears in the sequencing data of a study of cytomegalovirus exposure and HLA in healthy donors listed by TCRdb under 2017. Concerning the study at large: According to an earlier analysis of several hundred of the donors, about 170 million T cells yielded some 110 million unique TCR beta sequences and about 300 Gb of sequence data. An early release that covered roughly 600 HLA-typed donors contained approximately 300 gigabases of sequencing data and 80 million or so unique TCR sequences. Among the roughly 370 genotyped donors, around 81% belonged to the genetic ancestry cluster associated with self-reported Caucasian donors. The study aimed to test whether signatures of past pathogen exposure could be identified by cataloging public T cell receptors. The T cell repertoires of around 670 subjects were profiled by immunosequencing and related to cytomegalovirus serostatus. In addition to the first cohort of about 650 subjects, a separate validation cohort of 120 different subjects was used. To predict cytomegalovirus infection status, the study combined high-throughput TCR immunosequencing, statistical association of individual TCRs with disease status, and machine learning. To study patterns of TCR occurrence, a later analysis re-analyzed previously published TCR beta repertoires from 650 to 750 donors and added high-resolution HLA genotyping. The later analysis used no new phenotypic data to find candidate immune exposures, relying instead on TCR beta sequences and their occurrence across donors. An earlier analysis of around 640 of the donors used high-throughput TCR beta sequencing to judge whether each TCR beta V gene segment behaved as functional or pseudogenic. Donor age, sex, ethnicity and CMV serostatus were collected together with the repertoire data. A later genetic analysis took genome-wide SNP genotypes for about three fifths of the roughly 670 donors and used that subset as a discovery cohort. Every repertoire in the discovery cohort had been generated on one and the same sequencing platform. HLA typing included class I and class II loci at four-digit resolution. Typing coverage varied by locus: roughly 620-640 donors for A, B, C, DRB1 and DQB1; roughly 500 for DQA1; 606 for DPA1; some 470 for DPB1. Five DR-DQ haplotypes were treated as single units for association and clustering because of strong linkage in the cohort. On average, 235,054 unique TCR beta nucleotide sequences were sequenced per donor among more than 350 genotyped donors of the cohort, with roughly 18% of those sequences being non-productive. Here is what the overall study found, with its caveats: The earlier analysis of 450 to 700 of the donors excluded about 16 rarely observed V segments, including chromosome 9 orphons, because counts were too low. Because HLA typing was unavailable for some donors at each locus, only the typed subset was used in association tests. In vitro tests confirmed that a few of the cytomegalovirus-associated TCR beta chains recognize cytomegalovirus antigens. Compared with equally common non-associated chains, HLA-associated TCR beta chains in a later analysis were more clonally expanded and had lower generation probabilities. In a later analysis, several top co-occurrence clusters were reported to appear linked to parvovirus B19, influenza, CMV and Epstein-Barr virus. According to a later analysis, most CMV-associated TCR beta chains appeared to be HLA-restricted, and the HLA associations seemed to be driven largely by CMV exposure. For the cohort, immune exposure information was limited to CMV serostatus. The authors suggested that the approach could potentially be generalized to other disease states and immunological phenotypes. The presence/absence analyses assumed that sequencing depth was roughly uniform across donors, and that assumption may not be true. At a false discovery rate of 0.05, a later analysis linked around 17,000 TCR beta sequences to specific HLA alleles. Some IMGT-functional V segments, including TRBV6-2 and TRBV6-3, could not be distinguished by the 87-base-pair reads and were therefore excluded. A later genetic analysis associated a missense DCLRE1C variant with V-gene and J-gene trimming of TCR beta chains, and an independent cohort replicated the association. Only TCR beta chains were sequenced in this cohort, and the absence of alpha or paired-chain data limited detectable features. A further reported finding was that TCR beta sequences accurately predicted the HLA-A and HLA-B alleles for most subjects in the first cohort. A cluster of highly shared sequence variants was judged likely to represent a technical artifact of the sequencing pipeline. While some public TCRs were present in many individuals, most TCR sequences turned up only very rarely across donors. According to a later genetic analysis, donors in an Asian-associated ancestry cluster had fewer N-insertions in productive TCRs than the approximately 670-donor mean. Strong co-occurrence of HLA alleles, especially DR and DQ, made assigning TCR associations to individual alleles difficult. The classifier was reported to diagnose cytomegalovirus status with high specificity and sensitivity in both the original and validation cohorts. A total of 150 or so TCR beta chains were listed by the study as associated with cytomegalovirus. Correlated functional status among segregating V segments might reflect linkage disequilibrium, but an unknown experimental factor could not be ruled out. In an earlier analysis of fewer than 750 of the donors, most TCR beta V segments were observed in productive rearrangements about 87% or about 30% of the time, broadly matching IMGT annotations. In a later analysis, the rate of TCR association differed among HLA loci, with DRB1 alleles having the most associated TCRs and HLA-C alleles having the fewest.

The cohort was made up of under 800 healthy bone marrow donors. All cohort members were sampled while nominally healthy, although unrecorded immune exposures were likely present. The donor tested CMV seropositive, placing the donor among the 250 to 300 seropositive members of the cohort. A peripheral blood sample was collected from each donor, and TCR beta sequencing was performed on peripheral blood mononuclear cells. The Qiagen DNeasy Blood Extraction Kit was used to extract genomic DNA from the blood cell samples. Comments on this clone: No cognate antigen has been identified for it. No much larger clone is present one base from it, and per-base qualities are unavailable.

Library generation was performed with the immunoSEQ multiplex PCR assay. For the multiplex PCR, a mixture combining 60 forward primers for TCR Vbeta segments and 13 reverse primers for TCR Jbeta segments was used. Amplification of the CDR3 region of rearranged TCR beta genes was performed with a multiplex PCR assay on genomic DNA. On the Illumina HiSeq System, the amplified TCR beta libraries were sequenced as 87-base-pair reads. Regarding the original processing steps: Across the 500 to 750 repertoires, a later analysis counted 75 million to 90 million unique TCR beta chains, 9.5 million to 12 million of which were shared by at least two donors. A nearest-neighbor algorithm error-corrected the raw reads and collapsed the reads into unique sequences, merging closely related sequences to remove PCR and sequencing errors. Alignment of CDR3 sequences to IMGT reference sequences was used to assign V, D and J gene segments. Each retained sequence needed at least a six-nucleotide match to both a V gene segment and a J gene segment. Rearrangements were called productive when the CDR3 lacked stop codons and stayed in frame with V and J; all others were non-productive. Following IMGT convention, CDR3 was defined as the stretch from the second conserved V-encoded cysteine up to the conserved J-encoded phenylalanine. In an earlier analysis of around 540 of the donors, sequences lacking an unambiguous match to a single V gene segment were excluded. In an earlier analysis of 450 to 750 of the donors, a V segment was called functional when productive rearrangements were above 56.7%, and segregating when the standard deviation between donors exceeded 5%. A statistical classification framework was built for diagnosing cytomegalovirus status from the catalog of TCR beta chain sequences. A later analysis assigned V and J genes by comparing TCR nucleotide sequences with IMGT/GENE-DB human TR gene sequences. Using the TCRdist pipeline, a later analysis assigned CDR3 sequences along with most-parsimonious VDJ recombination scenarios. In a later analysis, each TCR beta chain was defined by its CDR3 amino acid sequence together with its V-gene family, and reads lacking a unique V-gene family were excluded. As a way to deal with suspected cross-contamination and a sequencing artifact, a later analysis dropped hundreds of nucleotide sequences that were highly shared and had low generation probability. In a later analysis, a clonal expansion index for each public chain was calculated from normalized within-repertoire ranks of inferred template counts. Generation probabilities in a later analysis came from a VDJ recombination model fitted to out-of-frame rearrangements, and those results were checked against IGoR. In a later analysis, hypergeometric tests were used to score TCR-TCR, TCR-HLA and TCR-CMV co-occurrence, with a repertoire-size bias correction applied to TCR pairs. A later analysis estimated false discovery rates by permuting HLA or CMV assignments 20 times. A later analysis grouped co-occurring TCRs with DBSCAN, adding TCRdist sequence similarity when clustering within HLA-allele-positive subsets. Co-occurrence clustering excluded repertoires with fewer than 30,000 or more than 120,000 public chains, plus five with anomalous nucleotide sharing. TCRdb mirrors the immuneACCESS table, restricted to in-frame sequences. Some clones are absent from its copies; in checked studies, under half trace to an unresolved V gene, and the reason for the others is unknown. Clone size and V and J calls were adopted from that table, with D and trimming inferred from the DNA. The sample table shows about 190,000 clones, and approximately 80% are seen once. Roughly 2.8% of the sample is taken by the ten largest.

The CDR3 covers 11 residues, taking in both the cysteine and the phenylalanine. The CDR3 DNA has 33 bases and is translated from base 1. Looking up the germline V gene (reference sequence) yields CDR1 WNHNN and CDR2 SYGVQD. Trimming at the junction amounts to 11 bases on V and 1 base on J, and the germline ends lie 8 bases apart. The sequencing input was PBMCs. The source is a woman between 45 and 60 years old in good health and CMV-seropositive. This receptor chain uses TRBV10-1 and TRBJ1-1; no confident D gene assignment can be made. The encoded CDR3 is CAREPNTEAFF. The DNA is as follows: TGCGCCCGGGAACCGAACACTGAAGCTTTCTTT.